This T cell receptor (beta chain) was retrieved from a study of control samples from healthy donors and cancer patients. Sequencing used immunoSEQ multiplex PCR; TCRdb keeps in-frame clones, though not all of them. Of some 90,000 clones in the sample, approximately 91% are singletons; the top ten hold around 1%. This CDR3 comprises 18 residues. Germline CDR1 reads SGDLS; CDR2 reads YYNGEE. V lost 0 bases, J lost 3 bases, and 9 bases stayed unmatched. V is TRBV9 and J is TRBJ2-1, with TRBD2 matching over 10 bases. The clonotype originates from a woman in her thirties in good health. The specimen was blood. DNA for the CDR3: TGTGCCAGCAGCGTAGTACTAGCGGGAATCCATGTCTACAATGAGCAGTTCTTC. Its translation is CASSVVLAGIHVYNEQFF.